The T cell receptor beta chain under discussion was sequenced for a study of control samples from healthy donors and cancer patients. Assay: immunoSEQ multiplex PCR; the TCRdb copy retains only in-frame clones and omits some. The table records under 450,000 clones, 90% of them present only once. The specimen sequenced was PBMCs. The TCR comes from a man aged 40-49 years with head and neck cancer.

CDR3 loop: CASSLGQFSGQAYEQYF. The DNA for the CDR3 is TGTGCCAGCAGCTTAGGTCAATTTTCGGGACAAGCCTACGAGCAGTACTTC. The chain links TRBV7-2 to TRBJ2-7; TRBD1 is a possible D gene (6 bases). The CDR3 length is 17 residues. CDR1 SGHTA and CDR2 FQGNSA come from the germline V gene. V shed 1 base and J shed 2 bases, with 18 bases lying between them.